Listed here are 19 T cell receptor beta chains from one sample, sequenced in a study of cytomegalovirus exposure and HLA in healthy donors. Vbeta (60) and Jbeta (13) primers were used in the PCR. TCRdb's table, derived via immunoSEQ multiplex PCR, lists solely in-frame clones and lacks some. The sample has about 150,000 clones, 75% to 85% seen once. The specimen was PBMCs. The receptors here all came from a man in his fifties in good health and CMV-seropositive.

V is TRBV5-1 and J is TRBJ2-5; 10 bases agree with TRBD1. The CDR3 is made up of 14 amino acids. Germline trimming cut 5 bases from V and 2 bases from J; bases unmatched to any gene: 3. Looked up from germline, CDR1 is SGHRS and CDR2 is YFSETQ. CDR3 in amino acids: CASRRGQGQETQYF. CDR3 DNA sequence: TGCGCCAGCAGGCGGGGACAGGGGCAAGAGACCCAGTACTTC.

The chain carries TRBV5-1 and TRBJ1-5, with a tentative D call TRBD1 (5 bases). V gave up 0 bases and J gave up 5 bases, with 9 bases separating them. CDR3 length: 14 amino acids. Germline values: CDR1 SGHRS, CDR2 YFSETQ. The CDR3 DNA follows: TGCGCCAGCAGCTTGGGGGGCCTAGATCAGCCCCAGCATTTT. It specifies CASSLGGLDQPQHF.

Note on this clone: The same CDR3 also results from other DNA sequences found in this sample. V gene TRBV5-1 combines with J gene TRBJ1-2, with D possibly being TRBD1 (5 bases). Trimming stripped 0 bases from V and 2 bases from J, with 11 bases between. The CDR3 sequence is 15 residues long. CDR1 and CDR2 (germline): SGHRS, YFSETQ. In nucleotides, the CDR3 is TGCGCCAGCAGCTTGGCCTCTGCAGGGAACTATGGCTACACCTTC. Protein product: CASSLASAGNYGYTF.

The CDR3: CASARVPGEQYF. The CDR3 coding sequence is TGTGCCAGCGCCCGGGTCCCGGGGGAGCAGTACTTC. The chain carries TRBV28 and TRBJ2-7; a possible D gene is TRBD2 (5 bases). From germline, CDR1 is MDHEN and CDR2 SYDVKM. Trimming removed 8 bases at V and 7 bases at J, with 15 bases between. The CDR3 extends over 12 amino acids.

This clone was recorded a few times. The gene calls are TRBV7-9 and TRBJ2-7, with D possibly matching TRBD1 (5 bases). V lost 3 bases to trimming and J lost 2 bases, with 14 bases between them. The CDR3 consists of 15 residues. CDR1 SEHNR and CDR2 FQNEAQ come from the germline V gene (reference sequence). CDR3: CASSFQGQSTYEQYF. In nucleotides, the CDR3 is TGTGCCAGCAGCTTTCAGGGCCAAAGTACCTACGAGCAGTACTTC. Full variable domain (rest looked up from reference TRBV7-9 and TRBJ2-7): DTGVSQNPRHKITKRGQNVTFRCDPISEHNRLYWYRQTLGQGPEFLTYFQNEAQLEKSRLLSDRFSAERPKGSFSTLEIQRTEQGDSAMYLCASSFQGQSTYEQYFGPGTRLTVT.

The rearrangement links TRBV11-3 to TRBJ2-7, with TRBD1 matching 10 bases. V lost 4 bases and J lost 5; bases outside the gene matches: 5. Germline assignment: CDR1 SGHNT and CDR2 YENEEA. This CDR3 comprises 14 residues. For the CDR3, the DNA is TGTGCCAGCAGCTCCCGGACAGGGGGTCACGAGCAGTACTTC. Translation gives CASSSRTGGHEQYF.

V and J are TRBV6-1 and TRBJ2-7, with TRBD2 identical over 10 bases. Per germline, CDR1 MNHNS and CDR2 SASEGT. The V gene end was trimmed by 8 bases and the J gene end by 3 bases; junction bases not matched to a gene: 4. The CDR3 is 13 residues long. The CDR3 DNA follows: TGTGCCAGCCCGGCTAGCGGGAGCTACGAGCAGTACTTC. Protein: CASPASGSYEQYF.

About this clone itself: The CDR3 carries no conserved terminal phenylalanine or tryptophan, so it likely arises from a read error. The chain is built from TRBV11-2 and TRBJ2-7; D is possibly TRBD1 (5 bases). V lost 0 bases and J lost 6, with 18 bases in between. Germline V gene data show CDR1 as SGHAT and CDR2 as FQNNGV. This CDR3 spans 16 amino acids. In DNA, the CDR3 is TGTGCCAGCAGCTTAGATCCGAGTAAGGGGTCTCGCGAGCAGTACCTC. This encodes CASSLDPSKGSREQYL.

The rearrangement joins TRBV12-5 to TRBJ2-3; 11 bases fit TRBD2. V shed 4 bases, J shed 4 bases, and the junction held 10 bases outside the gene matches. This CDR3 contains 17 residues. Germline V gene data show CDR1 as LGHNT and CDR2 as FRNRAP. The CDR3 reads CASGSGALAGVSDTQYF. CDR3 coding DNA: TGTGCTAGTGGTTCGGGAGCACTAGCGGGAGTATCAGATACGCAGTATTTT.

V is TRBV15 and J is TRBJ2-4, with 11 bases fitting TRBD2. There are 17 residues in the CDR3. Germline V gene sequence: CDR1 LNHNV, CDR2 YYDKDF (reference sequence). V was pared by 2 bases and J by 0 bases, with 3 bases of the junction left unmatched. CDR3 sequence: CATSRYGLAGAKNIQYF. The DNA of the CDR3 is TGTGCCACCAGCAGATACGGACTAGCGGGAGCCAAAAACATTCAGTACTTC.

J is TRBJ2-7 and V is TRBV27; D may be TRBD2 (5 bases). V gave up 6 bases and J gave up 4 bases, with 16 bases separating them. The CDR3 extends over 14 amino acids. The germline CDR1 and CDR2 sequences are MNHEY and SMNVEV (reference sequence). The CDR3 DNA sequence: TGTGCCAGCAGCGAAGAGGGTGTGTTGTACGAGCAGTACTTC. This translates into CASSEEGVLYEQYF.

This chain uses TRBV9 with TRBJ2-5; 10 bases map to TRBD2. The CDR3 sequence is 16 residues long. J gave up 2 bases and V 4 bases, and 8 bases lay outside the gene matches. Germline values: CDR1 SGDLS, CDR2 YYNGEE. The CDR3 protein is CASSLTGTSEQETQYF. In nucleotides, the CDR3 is TGTGCCAGCAGCCTTACCGGGACTAGCGAGCAAGAGACCCAGTACTTC.

The genes are TRBV5-6 and TRBJ1-5, with 9 bases matching TRBD1. The CDR3 totals 17 residues. Germline V gives CDR1 SGHDT, CDR2 YYEEEE. Trimming removed 3 bases from V and 0 bases from J; junction bases left unmatched: 7. The CDR3 bases are TGTGCCAGCAGCTCCGACAGGGGGGCCTATAGCAATCAGCCCCAGCATTTT. Its translation: CASSSDRGAYSNQPQHF.

The rearrangement links TRBV27 to TRBJ2-7; 12 bases map to TRBD2. J lost 5 bases, V lost 6 bases, and 8 bases had no gene match. In germline, CDR1 is MNHEY, CDR2 SMNVEV (reference sequence). There are 15 residues in the CDR3. DNA for the CDR3: TGTGCCAGCAGATTGAGACTAGCGGGAGCGAACGAGCAGTACTTC. Its protein is CASRLRLAGANEQYF.

The chain uses TRBV19 and TRBJ2-5, with D possibly being TRBD1 (5 bases). The better agreement between TRBJ2-7 and the DNA end casts doubt on the J call. Looked up from germline, CDR1 is LNHDA and CDR2 is SQIVND (reference sequence). CDR3 length equals 16 residues. The CDR3 DNA is TGTGCCAGTAGTAGCCGACAGACCATCAGCTCCTACGAGCAGTACTTC. It is translated as CASSSRQTISSYEQYF.

The rearrangement links TRBV2 to TRBJ1-6; possible D gene TRBD1, 5 bases. Per the germline V gene, CDR1 is SNHLY and CDR2 is FYNNEI. The CDR3 extends over 13 amino acids. V shed 4 bases and J shed 7 bases, with 8 bases lying between them. The CDR3 bases are TGTGCCAGCAGTGGGGGGGTCAATTCACCCCTCCACTTT. Protein: CASSGGVNSPLHF.

The rearrangement joins TRBV6-1 to TRBJ1-2; D is unresolved. Germline V CDR1 and CDR2: MNHNS, SASEGT. V shed 4 bases and J shed 8 bases, with 17 bases lying between them. The CDR3 has 14 residues. The CDR3 nucleotides are TGTGCCAGCAGTGGCGGGGTAGGAGGGCGAGGCTACACCTTC. It codes for CASSGGVGGRGYTF.

The table lists this clone with a few counts. V is TRBV5-1 and J is TRBJ2-5; 8 positions agree with TRBD1. Germline CDR1 reads SGHRS; CDR2 reads YFSETQ. CDR3 length: 14 amino acids. The junction had 6 bases not matched to a gene; V was cut back by 4 bases and J by 4 bases. The CDR3 loop is CASSQKTGAETQYF. CDR3 DNA sequence: TGCGCCAGCAGCCAGAAGACAGGGGCAGAGACCCAGTACTTC.

V usage is TRBV2 and J usage is TRBJ1-1; perhaps TRBD1 as D (5 bases). Germline CDR1 is SNHLY and CDR2 is FYNNEI. V lost 5 bases to trimming and J lost 2 bases, with 18 bases between them. This CDR3 is built from 16 residues. The CDR3 DNA follows: TGTGCCAGCAGTCTCATCGATGCAGGGCTTAACACTGAAGCTTTCTTT. Protein: CASSLIDAGLNTEAFF.